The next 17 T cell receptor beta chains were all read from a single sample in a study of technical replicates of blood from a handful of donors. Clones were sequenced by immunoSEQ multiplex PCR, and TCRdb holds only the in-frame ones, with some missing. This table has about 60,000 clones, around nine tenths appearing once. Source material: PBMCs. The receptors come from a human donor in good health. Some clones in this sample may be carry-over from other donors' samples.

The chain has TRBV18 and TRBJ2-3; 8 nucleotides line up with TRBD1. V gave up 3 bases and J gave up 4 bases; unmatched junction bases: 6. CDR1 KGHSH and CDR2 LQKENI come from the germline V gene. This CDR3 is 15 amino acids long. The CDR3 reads CASSPIRGPADTQYF. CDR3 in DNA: TGTGCCAGCTCACCGATCAGGGGGCCCGCAGATACGCAGTATTTT.

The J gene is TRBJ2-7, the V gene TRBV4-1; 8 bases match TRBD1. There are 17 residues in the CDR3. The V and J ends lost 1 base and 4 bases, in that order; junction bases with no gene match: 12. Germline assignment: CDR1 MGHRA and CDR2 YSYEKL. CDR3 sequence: CASSQVPQGEVGYEQYF. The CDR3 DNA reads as TGCGCCAGCAGCCAAGTCCCACAGGGGGAGGTCGGGTACGAGCAGTACTTC.

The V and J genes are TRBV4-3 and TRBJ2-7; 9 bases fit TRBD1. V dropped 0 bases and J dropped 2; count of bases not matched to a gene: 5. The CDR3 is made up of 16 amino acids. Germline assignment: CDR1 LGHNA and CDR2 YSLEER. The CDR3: CASSQDRTGATYEQYF. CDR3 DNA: TGCGCCAGCAGCCAAGATCGGACAGGGGCTACCTACGAGCAGTACTTC.

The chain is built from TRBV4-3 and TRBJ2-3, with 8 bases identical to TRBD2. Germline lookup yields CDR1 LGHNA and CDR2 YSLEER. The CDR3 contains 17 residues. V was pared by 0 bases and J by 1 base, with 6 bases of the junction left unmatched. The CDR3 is CASSQDWRGAGTDTQYF. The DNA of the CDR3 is TGCGCCAGCAGCCAAGATTGGCGGGGGGCTGGCACAGATACGCAGTATTTT.

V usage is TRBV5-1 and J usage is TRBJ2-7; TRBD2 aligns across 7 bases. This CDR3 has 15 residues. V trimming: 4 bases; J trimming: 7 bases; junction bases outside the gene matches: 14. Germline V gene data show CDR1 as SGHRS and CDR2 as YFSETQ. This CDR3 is CASSPGGRSAGEQYF. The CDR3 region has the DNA TGCGCCAGCAGCCCGGGAGGCAGGTCGGCGGGGGAGCAGTACTTC.

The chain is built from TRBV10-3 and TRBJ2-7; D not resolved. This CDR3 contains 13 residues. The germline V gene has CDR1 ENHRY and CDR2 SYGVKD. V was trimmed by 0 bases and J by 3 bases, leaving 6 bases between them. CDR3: CAISESGDYEQYF. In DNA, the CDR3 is TGTGCCATCAGTGAGTCCGGAGACTACGAGCAGTACTTC.

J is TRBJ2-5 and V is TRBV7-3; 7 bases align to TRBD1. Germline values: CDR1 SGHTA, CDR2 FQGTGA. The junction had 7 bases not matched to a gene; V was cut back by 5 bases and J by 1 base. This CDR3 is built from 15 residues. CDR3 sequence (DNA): TGTGCCAGCAGCGCCACCGGGACAGCCCAAGAGACCCAGTACTTC. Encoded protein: CASSATGTAQETQYF.

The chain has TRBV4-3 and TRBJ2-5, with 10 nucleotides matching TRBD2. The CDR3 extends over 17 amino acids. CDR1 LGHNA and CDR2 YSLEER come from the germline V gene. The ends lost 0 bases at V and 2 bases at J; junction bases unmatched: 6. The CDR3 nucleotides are TGCGCCAGCAGCCAAGATGCGGCTAGCGGGGGACAAGAGACCCAGTACTTC. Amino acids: CASSQDAASGGQETQYF.

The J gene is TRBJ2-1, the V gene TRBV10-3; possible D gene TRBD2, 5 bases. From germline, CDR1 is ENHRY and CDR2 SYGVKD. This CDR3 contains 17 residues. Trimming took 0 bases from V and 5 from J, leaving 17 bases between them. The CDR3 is CAISESIVRDNDNEQFF. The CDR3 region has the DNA TGTGCCATCAGTGAGTCCATTGTCCGGGATAATGACAATGAGCAGTTCTTC.

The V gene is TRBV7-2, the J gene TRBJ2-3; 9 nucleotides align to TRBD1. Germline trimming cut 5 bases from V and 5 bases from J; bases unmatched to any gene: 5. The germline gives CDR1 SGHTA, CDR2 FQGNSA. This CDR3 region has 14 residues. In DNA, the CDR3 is TGTGCCAGCAGCAACGGACAGGGGAGAGATACGCAGTATTTT. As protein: CASSNGQGRDTQYF.

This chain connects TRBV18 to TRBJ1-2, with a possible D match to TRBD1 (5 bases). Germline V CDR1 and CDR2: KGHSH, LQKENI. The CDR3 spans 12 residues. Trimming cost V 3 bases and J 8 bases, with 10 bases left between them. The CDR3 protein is CASSPLGRGYTF. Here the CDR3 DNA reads TGTGCCAGCTCACCTCTGGGGCGCGGCTACACCTTC.

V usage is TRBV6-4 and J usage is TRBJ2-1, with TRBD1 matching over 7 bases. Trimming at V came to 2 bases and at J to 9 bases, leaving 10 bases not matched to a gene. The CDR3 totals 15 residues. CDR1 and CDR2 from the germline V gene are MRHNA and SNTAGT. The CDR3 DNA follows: TGTGCCAGCAGTGACGGGGACAGAGAGATTACTGAGCAGTTCTTC. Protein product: CASSDGDREITEQFF.

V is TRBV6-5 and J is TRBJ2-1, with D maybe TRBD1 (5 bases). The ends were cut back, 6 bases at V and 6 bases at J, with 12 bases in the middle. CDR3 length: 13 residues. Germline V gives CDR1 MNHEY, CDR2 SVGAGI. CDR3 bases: TGTGCCAGCAGCCGGACACTGCCCAATGAGCAGTTCTTC. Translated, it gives CASSRTLPNEQFF.

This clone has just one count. The CDR3 region is CSAQPQGALYGYTF. CDR3 DNA sequence: TGCAGCGCCCAACCGCAGGGGGCACTCTATGGCTACACCTTC. The V call is TRBV29-1, the J call TRBJ1-2; 8 nucleotides agree with TRBD1. Per the germline V gene, CDR1 is SQVTM and CDR2 is ANQGSEA. The CDR3 length is 14 residues. V lost 7 bases, J lost 4 bases, and 11 bases stayed unmatched.

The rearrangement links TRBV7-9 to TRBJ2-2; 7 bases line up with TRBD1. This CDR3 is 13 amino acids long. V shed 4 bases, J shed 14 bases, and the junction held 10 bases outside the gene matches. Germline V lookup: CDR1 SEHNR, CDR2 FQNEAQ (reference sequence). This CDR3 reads CASSSGQTGHLFF. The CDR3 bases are TGTGCCAGCAGCTCGGGACAGACCGGCCATCTGTTTTTT.

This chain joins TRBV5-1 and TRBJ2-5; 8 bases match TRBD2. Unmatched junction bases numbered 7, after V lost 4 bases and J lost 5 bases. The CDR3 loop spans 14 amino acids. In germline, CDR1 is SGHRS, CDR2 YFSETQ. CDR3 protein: CASSPGGTGETQYF. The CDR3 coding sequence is TGCGCCAGCAGCCCGGGGGGGACGGGTGAGACCCAGTACTTC.

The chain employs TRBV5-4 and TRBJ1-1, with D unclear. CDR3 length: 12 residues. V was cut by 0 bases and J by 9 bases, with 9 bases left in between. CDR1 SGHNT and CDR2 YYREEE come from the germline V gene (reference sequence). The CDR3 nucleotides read TGTGCCAGCAGCTTGGCCGGAGGACAAGCTTTCTTT. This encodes CASSLAGGQAFF.